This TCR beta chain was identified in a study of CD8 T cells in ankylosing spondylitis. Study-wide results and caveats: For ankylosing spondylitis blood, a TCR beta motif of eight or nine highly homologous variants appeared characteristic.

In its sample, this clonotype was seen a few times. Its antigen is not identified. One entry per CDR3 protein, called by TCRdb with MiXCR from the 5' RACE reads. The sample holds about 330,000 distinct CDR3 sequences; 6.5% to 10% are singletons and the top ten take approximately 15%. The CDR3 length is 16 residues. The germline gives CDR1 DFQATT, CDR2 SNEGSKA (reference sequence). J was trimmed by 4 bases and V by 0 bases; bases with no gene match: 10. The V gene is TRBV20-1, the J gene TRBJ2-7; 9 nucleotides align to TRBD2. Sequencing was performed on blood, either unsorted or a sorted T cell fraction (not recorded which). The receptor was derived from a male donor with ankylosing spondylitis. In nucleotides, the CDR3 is TGCAGTGCTAGAGATGGGGATAGCGGGAGTGGTTACGAGCAGTACTTC. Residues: CSARDGDSGSGYEQYF.